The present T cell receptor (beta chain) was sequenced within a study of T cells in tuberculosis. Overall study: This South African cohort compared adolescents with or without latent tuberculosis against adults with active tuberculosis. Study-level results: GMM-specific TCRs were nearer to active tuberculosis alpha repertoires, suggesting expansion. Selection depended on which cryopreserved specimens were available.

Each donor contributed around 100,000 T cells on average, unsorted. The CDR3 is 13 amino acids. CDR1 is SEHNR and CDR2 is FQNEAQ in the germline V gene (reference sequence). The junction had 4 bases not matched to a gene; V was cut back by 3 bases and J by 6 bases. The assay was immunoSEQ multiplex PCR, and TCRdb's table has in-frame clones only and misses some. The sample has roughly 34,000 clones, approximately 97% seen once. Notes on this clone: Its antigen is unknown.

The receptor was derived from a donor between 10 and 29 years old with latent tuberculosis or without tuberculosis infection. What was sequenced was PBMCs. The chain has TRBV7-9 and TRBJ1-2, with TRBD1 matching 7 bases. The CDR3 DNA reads TGTGCCAGCAGCTTTCAACAGGGGCATGGCTACACCTTC. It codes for CASSFQQGHGYTF.